These T cell receptor beta chains were read from a single sample in a study of response to subunit inactivated influenza vaccine. TCRdb fed the RT-PCR reads into MiXCR, producing one record per CDR3 protein. The sample lists roughly 650,000 distinct CDR3 sequences; 14% were seen once. The sample consisted of PBMCs from blood, taken less than 15 days before vaccination. The origin of the receptors is a man aged 45-60 years who received an inactivated influenza vaccine. Each CDR3 is given with its conserved first and last residue. Each record gives: CDR3 length, J gene, V gene, clone size, D gene, CDR3 DNA, CDR3 protein. A D gene is named only where the DNA matches it firmly. The size field is filled for only some rows; it gives once, few, many or a size class.

length: 12
J: TRBJ1-4
V: TRBV28
size: NA
D: NA
DNA: TGTGCCAGCAATGGAGGCGGCGAAAAACTGTTTTTT
CDR3: CASNGGGEKLFF

length: 16
J: TRBJ2-1
V: TRBV5-6
size: NA
D: TRBD1
DNA: TGTGCCAGCAGCCCCCCGACAGGGGTTTCCTACAATGAGCAGTTCTTC
CDR3: CASSPPTGVSYNEQFF

length: 13
J: TRBJ2-4
V: TRBV28
size: NA
D: NA
DNA: TGTGCCATCGCGCCGGACCCCGGGAACATTCAGTACTTC
CDR3: CAIAPDPGNIQYF

length: 14
J: TRBJ2-4
V: TRBV29-1
size: NA
D: TRBD2
DNA: TGCAGCGTTGATGGCGGGAGCACGAAACACATTCAGTACTTC
CDR3: CSVDGGSTKHIQYF

length: 13
J: TRBJ2-1
V: TRBV15
size: NA
D: TRBD2
DNA: TGTGCCACCAGCAGAGGCGGGAGGGCCTTCCAGTTCTTC
CDR3: CATSRGGRAFQFF

length: 13
J: TRBJ2-2
V: TRBV6-1
size: many
D: TRBD1
DNA: TGTGCCACCTCCGGGACAGACACCGGGGAGCTGTTTTTT
CDR3: CATSGTDTGELFF

length: 13
J: TRBJ1-1
V: TRBV20-1
size: NA
D: NA
DNA: TGCAGTGCTAGAGATTCCCCAGTATACGAAGCTTTCTTT
CDR3: CSARDSPVYEAFF

length: 15
J: TRBJ2-5
V: TRBV7-7
size: many
D: TRBD1
DNA: TGTGCTAGCAGCTTAGGGACAGGTTCCCAAGAGACCCAGTACTTC
CDR3: CASSLGTGSQETQYF

length: 15
J: TRBJ2-2
V: TRBV4-3
size: NA
D: TRBD2
DNA: TGCGCCAGCAGCCCTAGCGGGGAAGGCACCGGGGAGCTGTTTTTT
CDR3: CASSPSGEGTGELFF

length: 18
J: TRBJ2-7
V: TRBV5-1
size: few
D: TRBD1
DNA: TGCGCCAGCAGCTTGGAAGGACAGGGGGCGCCGCGAAGTAACGAGCAGTACTTC
CDR3: CASSLEGQGAPRSNEQYF

length: 12
J: TRBJ2-1
V: TRBV5-1
size: few
D: NA
DNA: TGCGCCAGCAGCGGTGGGGTAGGTGAGCAGTTCTTC
CDR3: CASSGGVGEQFF

length: 13
J: TRBJ1-5
V: TRBV10-1
size: NA
D: NA
DNA: TGCGCCAGCAGTGGGGGTACCAATCAGCCCCAGCATTTT
CDR3: CASSGGTNQPQHF

length: 16
J: TRBJ1-1
V: TRBV5-1
size: NA
D: TRBD1
DNA: TGCGCCAGCAGCTTGGAGGGGACAGTACGAGGCACTGAAGCTTTCTTT
CDR3: CASSLEGTVRGTEAFF

length: 14
J: TRBJ2-6
V: TRBV29-1
size: few
D: NA
DNA: TGCAGCGTCGCCAAGACAGCTGGGGCCAACGTCCTGACTTTC
CDR3: CSVAKTAGANVLTF

length: 16
J: TRBJ2-1
V: TRBV4-1
size: few
D: TRBD2
DNA: TGCGCCAGCAGCCTGTCTGCTAGCGGGGCCTACAATGAGCAGTTCTTC
CDR3: CASSLSASGAYNEQFF

length: 14
J: TRBJ2-1
V: TRBV4-1
size: few
D: NA
DNA: TGCGCCAGCAGCGCGACGGGCTCCTACAATGAGCAGTTCTTC
CDR3: CASSATGSYNEQFF

length: 15
J: TRBJ1-6
V: TRBV7-2
size: NA
D: NA
DNA: TGTGCCAGCAGCATGGGGGAAGGGCGCAGTTCACCCCTCCACTTT
CDR3: CASSMGEGRSSPLHF

length: 18
J: TRBJ1-1
V: TRBV19
size: NA
D: TRBD1
DNA: TGTGCCAGTAGTATAACGCTCCGGGGGGCAGGGGGCGACACTGAAGCTTTCTTT
CDR3: CASSITLRGAGGDTEAFF

length: 13
J: TRBJ2-3
V: TRBV7-7
size: many
D: NA
DNA: TGTGCTAGCAGCTTAGCGCAGACAGATACGCAGTATTTT
CDR3: CASSLAQTDTQYF

length: 15
J: TRBJ1-1
V: TRBV5-1
size: NA
D: NA
DNA: TGCGCCAGCAGCCCCTCCGGGGGGGCGCAGACTGAAGCTTTCTTT
CDR3: CASSPSGGAQTEAFF

length: 15
J: TRBJ2-2
V: TRBV7-9
size: many
D: NA
DNA: TGTGCCAGCAGCTTAGCGCGAGGAAACTTGGAGGAGCTGTTTTTT
CDR3: CASSLARGNLEELFF

length: 16
J: TRBJ2-1
V: TRBV5-5
size: NA
D: NA
DNA: TGTGCCAGCAGCTTGGGGCCGGAAAGCTCCTACAATGAGCAGTTCTTC
CDR3: CASSLGPESSYNEQFF

length: 15
J: TRBJ1-2
V: TRBV7-9
size: NA
D: TRBD1
DNA: TGTGCCATTGGCGGACAGGGTACGAGGCGAGGGGGCTACACCTTC
CDR3: CAIGGQGTRRGGYTF

length: 16
J: TRBJ2-1
V: TRBV28
size: few
D: TRBD1
DNA: TGTGCCAGCAGTTTACATTGGGGGACAGGGAGTTCTGAGCAGTTCTTC
CDR3: CASSLHWGTGSSEQFF

length: 16
J: TRBJ2-5
V: TRBV7-2
size: NA
D: TRBD2
DNA: TGTGCCAGCAGCGGGGGCGGGAGGCCGTTCCTCAAGACCCAGTACTTC
CDR3: CASSGGGRPFLKTQYF

length: 17
J: TRBJ1-4
V: TRBV13
size: many
D: NA
DNA: TGTGCCAGCAGCTTAGGCGCTCAACTTACAACTAATGAAAAACTGTTTTTT
CDR3: CASSLGAQLTTNEKLFF

length: 14
J: TRBJ1-6
V: TRBV29-1
size: NA
D: NA
DNA: TGCAGCGTTCAAGGCGGCGGGAATAATTCACCCCTCCACTTT
CDR3: CSVQGGGNNSPLHF

length: 15
J: TRBJ2-1
V: TRBV7-9
size: many
D: TRBD2
DNA: TGTGCCAGCAGCTTAGCTAGCGGGCCCTACAATGAGCAGTTCTTC
CDR3: CASSLASGPYNEQFF

length: 15
J: TRBJ2-7
V: TRBV12-3/TRBV12-4
size: many
D: NA
DNA: TGTGCCAGCAGTTTAGGAGCGGGCGGATCCTACGAGCAGTACTTC
CDR3: CASSLGAGGSYEQYF

length: 13
J: TRBJ2-1
V: TRBV29-1
size: many
D: NA
DNA: TGCAGCGTTGATGGAATTGATTACAATGAGCAGTTCTTC
CDR3: CSVDGIDYNEQFF

length: 15
J: TRBJ1-4
V: TRBV9
size: NA
D: TRBD1
DNA: TGTGCCAGCAGCGTAGGACAGGGAGGGAATGAAAAACTGTTTTTT
CDR3: CASSVGQGGNEKLFF

length: 13
J: TRBJ2-7
V: TRBV12-3/TRBV12-4
size: few
D: NA
DNA: TGTGCCAGCAGCACCGGGACCGCCAATGAGCAGTACTTC
CDR3: CASSTGTANEQYF

length: 13
J: TRBJ1-5
V: TRBV29-1
size: few
D: NA
DNA: TGCAGCGTCGGGGAGGACGGCCATCAGCCCCAGCATTTT
CDR3: CSVGEDGHQPQHF

length: 18
J: TRBJ2-1
V: TRBV20-1
size: NA
D: TRBD1
DNA: TGCAGTGCTAAGCCGGGACAGGGGGTGATGGGTAAGAGGAATGAGCAGTTCTTC
CDR3: CSAKPGQGVMGKRNEQFF

length: 20
J: TRBJ2-4
V: TRBV4-1
size: NA
D: NA
DNA: TGCGCCAGCAGCCAAGATCTCTCCGGGCCTGGCAGGGCAGCCAAAAACATTCAGTACTTC
CDR3: CASSQDLSGPGRAAKNIQYF

length: 15
J: TRBJ1-2
V: TRBV9
size: few
D: NA
DNA: TGTGCCAGCAGCGCCAGAGGACGGGGGGACTATGGCTACACCTTC
CDR3: CASSARGRGDYGYTF

length: 15
J: TRBJ2-6
V: TRBV5-1
size: NA
D: NA
DNA: TGCGCCAGCAGCCCAGTCAGGTCTGGGGCCAACGTCCTGACTTTC
CDR3: CASSPVRSGANVLTF

length: 17
J: TRBJ1-2
V: TRBV5-5
size: NA
D: NA
DNA: TGTGCCAGCAGCTTGGAGGATTTCATAAGAGCTAACTATGGCTACACCTTC
CDR3: CASSLEDFIRANYGYTF

length: 17
J: TRBJ1-1
V: TRBV11-2
size: NA
D: NA
DNA: TGTGCCAGCAGCTTAGGGGTCCGAGCAAGCGGAAGCACTGAAGCTTTCTTT
CDR3: CASSLGVRASGSTEAFF

length: 13
J: TRBJ2-7
V: TRBV7-8
size: NA
D: NA
DNA: TGTGCCAGCAGCTTGCGGCGACCATACGAGCAGTACTTC
CDR3: CASSLRRPYEQYF

length: 15
J: TRBJ2-1
V: TRBV12-3/TRBV12-4
size: NA
D: TRBD1
DNA: TGTGCCAGCAGCCCTACCGGGACAGACTACAATGAGCAGTTCTTC
CDR3: CASSPTGTDYNEQFF

length: 15
J: TRBJ2-7
V: TRBV5-1
size: few
D: NA
DNA: TGCGCCAGCAGCGAGGACCCCCGGCGGCGGGACGAGCAGTACTTC
CDR3: CASSEDPRRRDEQYF

length: 14
J: TRBJ1-5
V: TRBV18
size: NA
D: NA
DNA: TGTGCCAGCTCACCAGACACAGGGAATCAGCCCCAGCATTTT
CDR3: CASSPDTGNQPQHF

length: 15
J: TRBJ2-1
V: TRBV15
size: few
D: NA
DNA: TGTGCCACCAGCAGAGAATGGGCTGTCGACAATGAGCAGTTCTTC
CDR3: CATSREWAVDNEQFF

length: 16
J: TRBJ2-6
V: TRBV5-1
size: few
D: NA
DNA: TGCGCCAGCAGCTTGGAGGGTCAGACTGGGGCCAACGTCCTGACTTTC
CDR3: CASSLEGQTGANVLTF

length: 16
J: TRBJ1-1
V: TRBV20-1
size: NA
D: NA
DNA: TGCAGTGCCCTAGCTGGGCAGGGACCAGCGAACACTGAAGCTTTCTTT
CDR3: CSALAGQGPANTEAFF

length: 16
J: TRBJ2-5
V: TRBV4-1
size: many
D: TRBD2
DNA: TGCGCCAGCAGCCAAGAGGAGCGGGGGGGCTGGAAGACCCAGTACTTC
CDR3: CASSQEERGGWKTQYF

length: 11
J: TRBJ2-1
V: TRBV24-1
size: NA
D: NA
DNA: TGTGCCACCAGTGTATTGAATGAGCAGTTCTTC
CDR3: CATSVLNEQFF

length: 18
J: TRBJ2-3
V: TRBV20-1
size: NA
D: NA
DNA: TGCAGTGCTAGGGGGGAAGGAGTAGCTTCGGGGGGCACAGATACGCAGTATTTT
CDR3: CSARGEGVASGGTDTQYF

length: 15
J: TRBJ1-5
V: TRBV6-1
size: NA
D: TRBD1
DNA: TGTGCCAGCAGTCGAGACAGGGGGCTGGGTCAGCCCCGGCATTTT
CDR3: CASSRDRGLGQPRHF